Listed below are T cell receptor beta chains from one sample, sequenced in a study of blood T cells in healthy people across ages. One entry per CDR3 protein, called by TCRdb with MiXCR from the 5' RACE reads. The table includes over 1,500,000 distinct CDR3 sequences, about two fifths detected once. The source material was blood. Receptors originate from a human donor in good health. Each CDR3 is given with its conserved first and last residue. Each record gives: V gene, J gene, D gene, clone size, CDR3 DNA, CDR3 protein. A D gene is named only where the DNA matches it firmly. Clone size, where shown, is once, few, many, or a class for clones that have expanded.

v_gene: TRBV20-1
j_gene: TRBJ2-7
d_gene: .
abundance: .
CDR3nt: TGCAGTGCAGAGAGAGATGGGAACTACGAGCAGTACTTC
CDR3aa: CSAERDGNYEQYF

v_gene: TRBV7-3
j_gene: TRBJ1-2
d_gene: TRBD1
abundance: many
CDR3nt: TGTGCCAGCAGCGCCGGACAGGGAAGGGGCTACACCTTC
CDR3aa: CASSAGQGRGYTF

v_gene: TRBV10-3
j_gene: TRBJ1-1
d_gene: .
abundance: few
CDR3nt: TGTGCCATCGGGAGGTGGGAGGCCACTGAAGCTTTCTTT
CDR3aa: CAIGRWEATEAFF

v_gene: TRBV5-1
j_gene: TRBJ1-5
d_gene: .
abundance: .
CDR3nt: TGCGCCAGCAGCTTGGGGGACCGCTCTCAGCCCCAGCATTTT
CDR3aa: CASSLGDRSQPQHF

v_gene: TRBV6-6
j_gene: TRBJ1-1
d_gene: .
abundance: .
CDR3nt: TGTGCCAGCAGTTACTCGGTAAGGGGTACTGAAGCTTTCTTT
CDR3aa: CASSYSVRGTEAFF

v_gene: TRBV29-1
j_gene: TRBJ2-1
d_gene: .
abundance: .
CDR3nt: TGCAGCGTTGAAACGGCTAAAAGCTCCTACAATGAGCAGTTCTTC
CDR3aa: CSVETAKSSYNEQFF

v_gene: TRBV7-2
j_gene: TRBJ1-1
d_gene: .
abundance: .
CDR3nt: TGTGCCAGCAGCCTAGGGACCTATATGAACACTGAAGCTTTCTTT
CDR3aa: CASSLGTYMNTEAFF

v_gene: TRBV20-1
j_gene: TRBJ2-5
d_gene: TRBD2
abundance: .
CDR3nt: TGCAGTGCGGCCGAGACTAGCGGGGGCCTCCAAGAGACCCAGTACTTC
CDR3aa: CSAAETSGGLQETQYF

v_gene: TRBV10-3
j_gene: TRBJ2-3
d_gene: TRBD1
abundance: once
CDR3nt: TGTGCCATCAAGACAGGGGTGGATACGCAGTATTTT
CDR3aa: CAIKTGVDTQYF

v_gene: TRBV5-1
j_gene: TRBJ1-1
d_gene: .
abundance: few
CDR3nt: TGCGCCAGCTGCATAGAGATGAACACTGAAGCTTTCTTT
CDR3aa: CASCIEMNTEAFF

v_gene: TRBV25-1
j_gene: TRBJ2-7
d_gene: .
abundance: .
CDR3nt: TGTGCCAGCAGTGAATGGTCGGACGAGCAGTACTTC
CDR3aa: CASSEWSDEQYF

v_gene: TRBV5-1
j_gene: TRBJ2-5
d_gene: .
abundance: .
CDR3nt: TGCGCCAGCAGCTTGGGCGGGGCCCACAGGGACGAGACCCAGTACTTC
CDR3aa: CASSLGGAHRDETQYF

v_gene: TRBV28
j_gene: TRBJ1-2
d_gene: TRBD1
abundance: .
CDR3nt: TGTGCCAGCAGTTGGGGACAGGAGATTAACTATGGCTACACCTTC
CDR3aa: CASSWGQEINYGYTF

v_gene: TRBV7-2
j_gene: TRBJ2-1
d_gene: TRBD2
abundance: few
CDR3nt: TGTGCCAGCAGCCTAGCGGGGGCTCTCTACAATGAGCAGTTCTTC
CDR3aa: CASSLAGALYNEQFF

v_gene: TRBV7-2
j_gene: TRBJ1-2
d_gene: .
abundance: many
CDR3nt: TGTGCCAGCAGCTTAGCTCGGGCGGACCTCTATGGCTACACCTTC
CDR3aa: CASSLARADLYGYTF

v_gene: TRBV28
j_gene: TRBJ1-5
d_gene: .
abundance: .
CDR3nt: TGTGCCAGCAACCTCCCGGACCGGGCTTGGGGACCCCAGCATTTT
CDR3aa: CASNLPDRAWGPQHF

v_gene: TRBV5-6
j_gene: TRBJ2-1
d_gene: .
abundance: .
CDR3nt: TGTGCCAGCAGCTTGGATGCGAAAACGCAGTTCTTC
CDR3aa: CASSLDAKTQFF

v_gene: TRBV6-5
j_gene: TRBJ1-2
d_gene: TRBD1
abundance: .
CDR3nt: TGTGCCAGCAGTTTCGAAGGGGGCGGTGGAATCTATGGCTACACCTTC
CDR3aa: CASSFEGGGGIYGYTF

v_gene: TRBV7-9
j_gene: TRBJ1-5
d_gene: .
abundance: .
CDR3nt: TGTGCCAGCAGCTTAAATCAGGTGGCCCTTCATCAGCCCCAGCATTTT
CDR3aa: CASSLNQVALHQPQHF

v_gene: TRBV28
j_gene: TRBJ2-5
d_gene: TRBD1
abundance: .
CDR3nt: TGTGCCAGCAGTACCCCCGGGACAGAATACCAAGAGACCCAGTACTTC
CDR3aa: CASSTPGTEYQETQYF

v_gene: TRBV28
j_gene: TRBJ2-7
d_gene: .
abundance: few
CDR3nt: TGTGCCAGCAGTTTAACAGGGGAGGGAAACGAGCAGTACTTC
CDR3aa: CASSLTGEGNEQYF

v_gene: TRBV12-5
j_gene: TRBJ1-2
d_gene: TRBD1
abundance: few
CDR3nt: TGTGCTAGTGGTACCGACAGGGGAATAGGGCCGAACTATGGCTACACCTTC
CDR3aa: CASGTDRGIGPNYGYTF

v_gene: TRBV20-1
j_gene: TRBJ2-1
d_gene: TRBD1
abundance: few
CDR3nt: TGCAGTTCGGGACAGTACCATGAGCAGTTCTTC
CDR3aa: CSSGQYHEQFF

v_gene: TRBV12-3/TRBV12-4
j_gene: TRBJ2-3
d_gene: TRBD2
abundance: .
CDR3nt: TGTACCAGCAGTCCAGGTGCTCGCGCGGGGGGAGATACGCAGTATTTT
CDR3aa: CTSSPGARAGGDTQYF

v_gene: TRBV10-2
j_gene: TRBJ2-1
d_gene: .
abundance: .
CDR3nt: TGCGCCAGCAGGGTAACTATGACTTACGAGCAGTTCTTC
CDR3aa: CASRVTMTYEQFF

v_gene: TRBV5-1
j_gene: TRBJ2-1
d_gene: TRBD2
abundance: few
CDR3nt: TGCGCCAGCAGCTTAAGTCCTAGACTAGCGTACAATGAGCAGTTCTTC
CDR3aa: CASSLSPRLAYNEQFF

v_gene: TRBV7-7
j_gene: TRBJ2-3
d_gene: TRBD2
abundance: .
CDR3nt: TGTGCCAGCAGCTTCGGGGGGGGGCTAGATACGCAGTATTTT
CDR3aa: CASSFGGGLDTQYF

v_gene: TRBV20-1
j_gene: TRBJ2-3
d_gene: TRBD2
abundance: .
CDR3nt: TGCAGTCCCCAGGAGCGGGGGGACACAGATACGCAGTATTTT
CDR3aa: CSPQERGDTDTQYF

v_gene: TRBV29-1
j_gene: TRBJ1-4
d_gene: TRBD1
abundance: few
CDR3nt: TGCAGCGTTGAGGGAACAGGGGTGGGCGAAAAACTGTTTTTT
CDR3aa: CSVEGTGVGEKLFF

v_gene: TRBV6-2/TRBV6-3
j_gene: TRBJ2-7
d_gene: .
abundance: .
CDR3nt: TGTGCCAGCAGTTACGGGGACAAGGGAACCTACGAGCAGTACTTC
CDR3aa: CASSYGDKGTYEQYF

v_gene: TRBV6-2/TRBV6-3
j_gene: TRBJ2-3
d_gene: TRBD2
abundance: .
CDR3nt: TGTGCCAGCAGTGAACCGGGACTAGCTCGGTATTTT
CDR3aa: CASSEPGLARYF

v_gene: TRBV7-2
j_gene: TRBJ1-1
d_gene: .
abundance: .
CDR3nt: TGTGCCAGCAGCTTAGGCTTGGGGGGGGAATCCTTGAACACTGAAGCTTTCTTT
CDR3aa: CASSLGLGGESLNTEAFF

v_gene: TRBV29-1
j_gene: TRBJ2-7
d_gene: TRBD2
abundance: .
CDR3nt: TGCAGCGTTGATACTAGCGGGGGATCCGAGCAGTACTTC
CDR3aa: CSVDTSGGSEQYF

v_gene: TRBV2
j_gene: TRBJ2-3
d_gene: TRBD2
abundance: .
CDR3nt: TGTGCCAGCAGTCATACCGGGACTAGCGGAATCACAGATGCGCAGTATTTT
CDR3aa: CASSHTGTSGITDAQYF

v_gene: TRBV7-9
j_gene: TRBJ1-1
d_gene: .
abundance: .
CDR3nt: TGTGCCAGCAACCTAGGGGGGGATGGCACTGAAGCTTTCTTT
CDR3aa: CASNLGGDGTEAFF

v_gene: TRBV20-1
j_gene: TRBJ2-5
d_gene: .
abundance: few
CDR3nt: TGCAGTGCTAGTTGGTTGAAGGTAGTGGAGACCCAGTACTTC
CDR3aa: CSASWLKVVETQYF

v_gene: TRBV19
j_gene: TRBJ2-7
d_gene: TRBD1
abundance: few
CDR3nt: TGTGCCAGTAGTAGCAGAGGGGGCTCTGTATTCGAGCAGTACTTC
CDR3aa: CASSSRGGSVFEQYF

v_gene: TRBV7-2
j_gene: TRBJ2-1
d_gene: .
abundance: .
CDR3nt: TGTGCCAGCAGCTTCGGTCTAAGGCTGATTGAGCAGTTCTTC
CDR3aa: CASSFGLRLIEQFF

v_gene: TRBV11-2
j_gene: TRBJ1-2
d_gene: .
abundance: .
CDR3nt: TGTGCCAGCAGCGGGAACAGGGACTTCTATGGCTACACCTTC
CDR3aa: CASSGNRDFYGYTF

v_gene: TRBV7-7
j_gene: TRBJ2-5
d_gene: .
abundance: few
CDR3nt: TGTGCCAGCAGCTCGACGCGGGGTGCACAAGAGACCCAGTACTTC
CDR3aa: CASSSTRGAQETQYF

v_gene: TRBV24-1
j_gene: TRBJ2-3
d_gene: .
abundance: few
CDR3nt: TGTGCCACCAGACCGTCCCCTGGAGATACGCAGTATTTT
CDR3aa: CATRPSPGDTQYF

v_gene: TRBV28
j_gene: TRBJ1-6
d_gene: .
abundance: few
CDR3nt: TGTGCCAGCAGTCCCAGGGTTGCCTCTTCACCCCTCCACTTT
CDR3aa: CASSPRVASSPLHF

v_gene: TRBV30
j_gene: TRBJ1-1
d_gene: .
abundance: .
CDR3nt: TGTGCCTGGTCCGCGGAATTAGAAGCTTTCTTT
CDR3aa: CAWSAELEAFF

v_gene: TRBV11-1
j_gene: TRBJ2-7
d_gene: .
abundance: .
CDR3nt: TGTGCCAGCAGCCGATCATCCCAGGGGACCCTACCGGGCGAGCAGTACTTC
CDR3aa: CASSRSSQGTLPGEQYF

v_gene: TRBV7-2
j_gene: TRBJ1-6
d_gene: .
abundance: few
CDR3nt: TGTGCCAGCAGCTATGCGCTGGGACCCTCCAGTTCACCCCTCCACTTT
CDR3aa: CASSYALGPSSSPLHF

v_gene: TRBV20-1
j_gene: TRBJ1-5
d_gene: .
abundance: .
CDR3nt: TGCAGTGCTGGATATGTGACGGACAATCAGCCCCAGCATTTT
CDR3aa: CSAGYVTDNQPQHF

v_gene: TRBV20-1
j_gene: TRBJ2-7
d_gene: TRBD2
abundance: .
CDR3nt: TGCAGTGCTAGCCGACTAGCGGGGACCTCCTACGAGCAGTACTTC
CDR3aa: CSASRLAGTSYEQYF

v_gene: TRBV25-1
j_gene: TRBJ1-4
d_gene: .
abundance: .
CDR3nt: TGTGCCAGCAGTGCCCAACAGGGCACTAATGAAAAACTGTTTTTT
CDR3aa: CASSAQQGTNEKLFF

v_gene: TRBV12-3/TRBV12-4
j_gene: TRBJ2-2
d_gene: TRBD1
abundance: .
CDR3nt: TGTGCCAGCAGTGGGGACAGCCGGAACACCGGGGAGCTGTTTTTT
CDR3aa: CASSGDSRNTGELFF

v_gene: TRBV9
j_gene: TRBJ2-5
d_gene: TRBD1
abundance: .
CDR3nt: TGTGCCAGCAGCTCCCAGACAGGGGATACCTACGAGCGGTACTTC
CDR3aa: CASSSQTGDTYERYF

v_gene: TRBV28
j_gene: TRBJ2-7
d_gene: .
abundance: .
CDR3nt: TGTGCCAGCAGTTTGGTCGGGGACGCCCACGAACGGTACTTC
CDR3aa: CASSLVGDAHERYF

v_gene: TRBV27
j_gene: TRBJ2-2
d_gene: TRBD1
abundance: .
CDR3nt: TGTGCCAGCACGAAAAGCCGGGACAGGGGGGAGCTGTTTTTT
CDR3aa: CASTKSRDRGELFF

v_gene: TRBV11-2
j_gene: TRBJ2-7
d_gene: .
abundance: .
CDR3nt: TGTGCCAGCGCGGGGTACGAGCAGTACTTC
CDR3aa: CASAGYEQYF

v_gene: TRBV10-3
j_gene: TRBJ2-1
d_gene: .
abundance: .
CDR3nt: TGTGCCATCAGTCCCGAGTACAATGAGCAGTTCTTC
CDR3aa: CAISPEYNEQFF

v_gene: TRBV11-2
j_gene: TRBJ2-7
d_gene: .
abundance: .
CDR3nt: TGTGCCAGCAGCTTAGTTGCTAGACAGAAAACATCCCAATACGAGCAGTACTTC
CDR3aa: CASSLVARQKTSQYEQYF

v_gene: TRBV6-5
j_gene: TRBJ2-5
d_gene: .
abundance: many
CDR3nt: TGTGCCAGCAGTTCCCCGGGGAGCCAAGAGACCCAGTACTTC
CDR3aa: CASSSPGSQETQYF

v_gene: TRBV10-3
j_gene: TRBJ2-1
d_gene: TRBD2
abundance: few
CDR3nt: TGTGCCATCAGTGAGTCGGGGGGGTCCTACAATGAGCAGTTCTTC
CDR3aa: CAISESGGSYNEQFF

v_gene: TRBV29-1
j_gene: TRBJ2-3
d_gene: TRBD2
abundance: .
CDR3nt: TGCGGCGCCGGACTAGCGGGGGGCACAGATACGCAGTATTTT
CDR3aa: CGAGLAGGTDTQYF

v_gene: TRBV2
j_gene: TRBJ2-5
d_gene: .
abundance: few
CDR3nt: TGTGCCAGCAGTGACGTAAAGTCAGGGTCTCAAGAGACCCAGTACTTC
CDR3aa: CASSDVKSGSQETQYF

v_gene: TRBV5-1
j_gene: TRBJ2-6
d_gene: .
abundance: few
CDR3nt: TGCGCCAGCAGCAGGGCAGTCGACTCTGGGGCCAACGTCCTGACTTTC
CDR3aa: CASSRAVDSGANVLTF